This T cell receptor (beta chain) is drawn from a study of CD8 T cells in Susac syndrome (dated by TCRdb to the late 2010s). With regard to the full study: Whether CD8+ T cell activation and differentiation in Susac syndrome was antigen driven was tested using repertoire sequencing. Clonality of the CD8+ T cell repertoire was compared between more than 10 healthy donors, roughly 14 Susac syndrome patients and about 15 multiple sclerosis patients.

What the research found in general, with its limitations: The number of individuals in the TCR sequencing and HLA analysis was recognized as being relatively small.

From a lookup of the germline V gene, CDR1 and CDR2 are SQVTM and ANQGSEA. The CDR3 covers 15 residues, taking in both the cysteine and the phenylalanine. The only DNA kept is the CDR3, 45 bases in frame from the first base. V is pared back by 6 bases and J by 4 bases, with 22 bases lying between the germline termini. A remark on this clonotype: Its cognate antigen has yet to be identified. Per-base qualities were not stored, and no clone one base away is much larger.

High-throughput TCR beta sequencing profiled peripheral blood CD8+ and CD4+ T cells from healthy donors, Susac syndrome patients and multiple sclerosis patients. The multiple sclerosis controls were treatment-naive patients whose relapsing-remitting disease, either stable or active, fulfilled the revised McDonald criteria. Bulk CD8+ and CD4+ T cells were purified magnetically by negative isolation, whereas CD8+ TEMRA cells were enriched by FACS. Blood was collected in EDTA tubes and processed within 24 hours, with PBMCs isolated through density gradient centrifugation. PBMCs intended for TCR sequencing were cryopreserved in liquid nitrogen and were subsequently thawed in a 37 degrees C water bath. Purity of sorted or isolated CD4+, CD8+ and CD8+ TEMRA cells was at least 90%. RNA was extracted with the RNeasy kit and roughly 0.45 to 1 ug was reverse transcribed using random hexamers. TCR beta CDR3 regions were amplified with the immunoSEQ multiplex PCR assay covering 54 Vbeta and 13 Jbeta segments. PCR amplification bias was corrected using a synthetic template baseline for primer optimization and computational correction. The authors processed their data as follows. Reads were assigned to V, D and J genes according to IMGT and analyzed in immunoSEQ Analyzer, with only productive sequences retained. Clonality was computed as one minus Shannon entropy normalized by log2 of the number of productive unique sequences. Public and private clones were assessed among the 100 most prevalent clones of each patient and control. Susac-specific clones were defined as absent from healthy and MS cohorts, 1052 published viral clones and other ImmuneACCESS disease sequences. TCRdb itself trimmed the public reads at Q25 with fastp, ran MiXCR and retained productive beta chains. Rows are unified per CDR3 protein, each entry keeping the most common DNA and genes. V and J calls and clone size were set by TCRdb, not the authors. For this sample there are 400,000 to 550,000 distinct CDR3 sequences; approximately 89% appear just once. Jointly, the top ten make up about 0.12% of the sample.

Material for sequencing was CD8+ T cells from PBMCs. The origin of this receptor is a human donor with multiple sclerosis. The chain uses TRBV29-1 and TRBJ2-7; TRBD2 could be the D gene, as 5 bases match. The CDR3 reads CSVRNPRTFGYEQYF. The DNA reads TGCAGCGTCCGAAACCCTCGGACTTTTGGGTACGAGCAGTACTTC.